This TCR beta chain was retrieved from a study of blood T cell repertoires in COVID-19. The CDR3 length is 16 residues. V dropped 4 bases and J dropped 0 bases, with 16 bases sitting between them. CDR1 and CDR2 from the germline V gene are SGHRS and YFSETQ. Sequencing was performed with immunoSEQ multiplex PCR; in TCRdb, only in-frame clones are kept and a portion is missing. The sample includes about 46,000 clones, 85% to 90% of them seen just once. This TCR was sampled from a man in his fifties or sixties with active COVID-19. The chain joins TRBV5-1 to TRBJ1-1, with a possible D match to TRBD1 (6 bases). Sequenced: peripheral blood. The CDR3 nucleotides are TGCGCCAGCAGCCCGGATGGGGGCGCGGTGAACACTGAAGCTTTCTTT. As protein: CASSPDGGAVNTEAFF.